These T cell receptor beta chains were read from a single sample in a study of Graves' ophthalmopathy and Graves' hyperthyroidism. TCRdb reprocessed the multiplex PCR reads via MiXCR and lists one record per CDR3 protein. The sample carries nearly 400,000 distinct CDR3 sequences, roughly 18% recorded once. The sequenced material came from peripheral blood. The receptors derive from a woman aged 18 to 35 with Graves' ophthalmopathy. The CDR3 runs from the conserved cysteine through the conserved F or W. The D gene is left open where the match is weak. Size is omitted from some rows. Given values are once, few, many or a class for expanded clones.

size	D	V	J	DNA	CDR3
many	NA	TRBV7-2	TRBJ1-5	TGTGCCAGCAGCTTCAGGAGCAATCAGCCCCAGCATTTT	CASSFRSNQPQHF
many	NA	TRBV11-3	TRBJ2-7	TGTGCCAGCAGCCCCCAGACAGCCCCCTACGAGCAGTACTTC	CASSPQTAPYEQYF
many	TRBD1	TRBV5-1	TRBJ1-5	TGCGCCAGCAGCTTGGTCACAGGGGGCCAGCCCCAGCATTTT	CASSLVTGGQPQHF
NA	NA	TRBV14	TRBJ2-7	TGTGCCAGCAGCCAAGAAAGGCAACCCGCTAAATACGAGCAGTACTTC	CASSQERQPAKYEQYF
NA	NA	TRBV11-2	TRBJ1-1	TGTGCCAGCACCCAACGCGATGAAGCTTTCTTT	CASTQRDEAFF
once	NA	TRBV27	TRBJ1-5	TGTGCCAGCAGTTTTCGGGTGGGTAGCAATCAGCCCCAGCATTTT	CASSFRVGSNQPQHF
once	NA	TRBV20-1	TRBJ2-5	TGCAGTGCTAGCGAACAGGAGACCCAGTACTTC	CSASEQETQYF
once	NA	TRBV20-1	TRBJ2-5	TGCAGTGCTAGGTTCCCTCATAGAGGAGAGACCCAGTACTTC	CSARFPHRGETQYF
many	TRBD1	TRBV11-2	TRBJ1-2	TGTGCCAGCAGCTCCGTCCCGACAGGGAACTATGGCTACACCTTC	CASSSVPTGNYGYTF
many	NA	TRBV12-3/TRBV12-4	TRBJ2-7	TGTGCCAGCAGTTTTGACGGAAGCGAGCAGTACTTC	CASSFDGSEQYF
many	TRBD2	TRBV11-2	TRBJ2-7	TGTGCCAGCAGCTCCTCGGGACTAGCGGGGGGGCCTGGCGAGCAGTACTTC	CASSSSGLAGGPGEQYF
many	NA	TRBV30	TRBJ1-1	TGTGCCTGGAATTCTTATACGGGTAACACTGAAGCTTTCTTT	CAWNSYTGNTEAFF
many	TRBD1	TRBV27	TRBJ1-6	TGTGCCAGCAGTTCTATAGACAGGGGGAATTCACCCCTCCACTTT	CASSSIDRGNSPLHF
many	NA	TRBV10-1	TRBJ1-2	TGCGCCAGCAGTGAGCGGACTGAGTATGGCTACACCTTC	CASSERTEYGYTF
many	NA	TRBV7-2	TRBJ1-1	TGTGCCAGCACCCACCTCCGGGGGGCGGCTGAAGCTTTCTTT	CASTHLRGAAEAFF
NA	NA	TRBV19	TRBJ1-5	TGTGCCAGTTCCATCGCTCACCAACTCAATCAGCCCCAGCATTTT	CASSIAHQLNQPQHF
few	NA	TRBV2	TRBJ2-5	TGTGCCAGCAGTGAAGTTGAGGAGACCCAGTACTTC	CASSEVEETQYF
many	NA	TRBV18	TRBJ1-2	TGTGCCAGCTCACCCCCAAGGACCCAAGGGATGGGCTACACCTTC	CASSPPRTQGMGYTF
many	TRBD2	TRBV6-2/TRBV6-3	TRBJ2-4	TGTGCCAGCAGTACCAAGAGGACTAGCGGGAGGGGGAGGGACATTCAGTACTTC	CASSTKRTSGRGRDIQYF
NA	NA	TRBV12-3/TRBV12-4	TRBJ2-2	TGTGCCAGCAGGTCCCGGAGGCCTAACACCGGGGAGCTGTTTTTT	CASRSRRPNTGELFF
many	NA	TRBV20-1	TRBJ1-3	TGCAGTGCTAGCGAACCTGGAAACACCATATATTTT	CSASEPGNTIYF
many	NA	TRBV20-1	TRBJ2-5	TGCAGTGCCCAAAGGAAGGGGGGGGAGACCCAGTACTTC	CSAQRKGGETQYF